These 32 T cell receptor beta chains originate from one sample sequenced in a study of T cell responses to AZD1222 COVID-19 vaccine. Measured with immunoSEQ multiplex PCR; TCRdb has only the in-frame clones, and not every one. This table holds about 69,000 clones, 75% to 90% found once. This specimen was peripheral blood, taken 28 days after the second AZD1222 dose. The receptors come from an adult who received the AZD1222 COVID-19 vaccine.

V usage is TRBV19 and J usage is TRBJ2-5; D may be TRBD1 or TRBD2 (5 bases each). The CDR3 extends over 13 amino acids. Germline V gene sequence: CDR1 LNHDA, CDR2 SQIVND (reference sequence). Deletions cut 8 bases from V and 3 bases from J, with 13 bases between. The CDR3 nucleotides read TGTGCCAGTGCACGGGACCAAAAAGAGACCCAGTACTTC. This sequence encodes CASARDQKETQYF.

This chain links TRBV27 with TRBJ1-2; the D is unclear. CDR3 length equals 13 residues. V lost 5 bases and J lost 8, with 15 bases in between. Germline V gene data show CDR1 as MNHEY and CDR2 as SMNVEV (reference sequence). Here the CDR3 DNA reads TGTGCCAGCAGTCCCTCCGGCGGTTACGGCTACACCTTC. This codes for CASSPSGGYGYTF.

This clone was seen a single time. The genes are TRBV5-6 and TRBJ2-2; D unresolved. This CDR3 comprises 16 residues. Trimming took 4 bases from V and 4 from J, leaving 17 bases between them. Germline CDR1 reads SGHDT; CDR2 reads YYEEEE. DNA for the CDR3: TGTGCCAGCAGCCCAGACCCCCGAGGCGGCACCGGGGAGCTGTTTTTT. It is translated as CASSPDPRGGTGELFF.

This clone has a handful of counts. V and J are TRBV7-9 and TRBJ1-2, with a weak D call TRBD1 (6 bases). The CDR3 length is 13 residues. V was clipped by 5 bases and J by 8 bases, with 15 bases between them. CDR1 is SEHNR and CDR2 is FQNEAQ in the germline V gene (reference sequence). CDR3 coding DNA: TGTGCCAGCAGCACACAGACAGGTTGGGGCTACACCTTC. Protein product: CASSTQTGWGYTF.

The rearrangement uses TRBV6-5 and TRBJ1-2, with D perhaps TRBD1 (6 bases). The length of the CDR3 is 14 residues. The V and J ends lost 7 bases and 6 bases respectively, with 18 bases between them. Germline V gene lookup returns CDR1 MNHEY and CDR2 SVGAGI. The CDR3 protein is CASTDDRRGNGYTF. The CDR3 coding sequence is TGTGCCAGCACCGACGACAGGAGAGGGAATGGCTACACCTTC.

CDR3 coding DNA: TGTGCCAGCAGCTTAAAAGGGGGCACTGAAGCTTTCTTT. It translates to CASSLKGGTEAFF. J is TRBJ1-1 and V is TRBV7-2, with TRBD1 as a possible D gene (6 bases). The CDR3 has 13 amino acids. The V end lost 2 bases, the J end lost 4 bases, and 8 bases lay between the germline ends. Germline V gene lookup returns CDR1 SGHTA and CDR2 FQGNSA.

This clone was detected once. V usage is TRBV12-3 or TRBV12-4 and J usage is TRBJ1-3, with D unclear. The V end was cut by 2 bases, the J end by 3 bases, with 2 bases between. This CDR3 has 12 amino acids. The CDR3 protein is CASSLIGNTIYF. CDR3 sequence (DNA): TGTGCCAGCAGTTTAATTGGAAACACCATATATTTT.

This chain uses TRBV4-1 with TRBJ2-2; 8 bases match TRBD2. The V and J ends lost 4 bases and 7 bases, in that order; junction bases with no gene match: 5. Germline CDR1 is MGHRA and CDR2 is YSYEKL. The CDR3 is 14 amino acids. The CDR3 is CASSPAGVLGELFF. The CDR3 nucleotides are TGCGCCAGCAGCCCAGCGGGGGTCCTCGGGGAGCTGTTTTTT.

The genes are TRBV5-4 and TRBJ1-5; possible D gene TRBD1, 5 bases. Germline V gene sequence: CDR1 SGHNT, CDR2 YYREEE (reference sequence). Deletions cut 2 bases from V and 8 bases from J, with 11 bases between. The CDR3 is 13 amino acids. Here the CDR3 reads CASSFKGTEPQHF. The DNA for the CDR3 is TGTGCCAGCAGCTTCAAAGGGACGGAGCCCCAGCATTTT.

CDR3 nucleotide sequence: TGTGCCAGCAGCCCCGCGCGGGGGGAAGGGAATGGCTACACCTTC. This sequence encodes CASSPARGEGNGYTF. The J gene is TRBJ1-2, the V gene TRBV4-2; D perhaps matches TRBD1 (5 bases). The V end lost 4 bases, the J end lost 6 bases, and 18 bases lay between the germline ends. CDR3 length: 15 amino acids. Germline V gene sequence: CDR1 LGHNA, CDR2 YNFKEQ.

V gene TRBV6-2 or TRBV6-3 combines with J gene TRBJ2-1; tentative D call: TRBD1 (6 bases). Looked up from germline, CDR1 is MNHEY and CDR2 is SVGEGT. V was trimmed by 6 bases and J by 9 bases, leaving 27 bases between them. CDR3 length: 17 amino acids. The CDR3 region has the DNA TGTGCCAGCAGCCCTGACGGACGGGGCAGGGGCGACGCTGAGCAGTTCTTC. Its protein is CASSPDGRGRGDAEQFF.

This clone was observed a single time. V is TRBV11-3 and J is TRBJ2-5; TRBD1 matches 12 bases. This CDR3 is 16 amino acids long. The V gene's germline CDR1 is SGHNT and CDR2 YENEEA. Trimming removed 5 bases from V and 5 bases from J; junction bases left unmatched: 9. This chain's CDR3 is CASSGPGQGASETQYF. CDR3 nucleotide sequence: TGTGCCAGCAGCGGACCGGGACAGGGGGCCTCGGAGACCCAGTACTTC.

V is TRBV6-5 and J is TRBJ2-2; 9 bases fit TRBD1. The CDR3 has 16 amino acids. J gave up 6 bases and V 4 bases, and 9 bases lay outside the gene matches. CDR1 is MNHEY, CDR2 SVGAGI, per germline. The CDR3 reads CASSSPGQGSAGELFF. CDR3 bases: TGTGCCAGCAGTTCCCCGGGACAGGGTTCGGCCGGGGAGCTGTTTTTT.

The chain carries TRBV19 and TRBJ1-4; D gene ambiguous. The CDR3 covers 17 residues. V dropped 1 base and J dropped 0 bases, with 12 bases sitting between them. CDR1 is LNHDA and CDR2 is SQIVND in the germline V gene (reference sequence). DNA of the CDR3: TGTGCCAGTAGTATAGGCGAGTCGTCGGCAACTAATGAAAAACTGTTTTTT. Translation: CASSIGESSATNEKLFF.

This chain uses TRBV13 with TRBJ2-4; TRBD2 agrees at 9 bases. The CDR3 extends over 14 amino acids. Germline assignment: CDR1 PRHDT and CDR2 FYEKMQ (reference sequence). Germline trimming cut 5 bases from V and 3 bases from J; bases unmatched to any gene: 2. The CDR3 DNA is TGTGCCAGCAGCGAGCGGGGGGTCAAAAACATTCAGTACTTC. It encodes CASSERGVKNIQYF.

The chain recombines TRBV27 with TRBJ2-6; D gene unclear. CDR3 length equals 16 residues. Between the trimmed V and J ends, which lost 3 bases and 0 bases, there was a span of 9 bases. Germline assignment: CDR1 MNHEY and CDR2 SMNVEV (reference sequence). The CDR3 DNA sequence: TGTGCCAGCAGTTTTCGGGCCGGCTCTGGGGCCAACGTCCTGACTTTC. Translation gives CASSFRAGSGANVLTF.

This clone was counted a single time. The V call is TRBV5-1, the J call TRBJ1-3, with a weak D call TRBD1 (5 bases). Germline V gene data show CDR1 as SGHRS and CDR2 as YFSETQ. The CDR3 contains 14 residues. V gave up 4 bases and J gave up 2 bases, with 10 bases separating them. The CDR3 reads CASSPRGAGNTIYF. CDR3 coding DNA: TGCGCCAGCAGCCCACGGGGGGCTGGAAACACCATATATTTT.

The chain combines TRBV14 with TRBJ2-3; 7 bases match TRBD1. With V trimmed by 4 bases and J by 0 bases, 7 bases remained unmatched. Germline CDR1 reads SGHDN; CDR2 reads FVKESK. The CDR3 loop spans 16 amino acids. DNA for the CDR3: TGTGCCAGCAGCCGCTTAGGGGGCTTAAGCACAGATACGCAGTATTTT. Its translation: CASSRLGGLSTDTQYF.

The rearrangement links TRBV3-1 (or the pseudogene TRBV3-2) to TRBJ2-1, with 9 bases that match TRBD2. Germline assignment: CDR1 LGHDT and CDR2 YNNKEL (reference sequence). The trim removed 6 bases at V and 7 bases at J, leaving 13 bases unmatched. This CDR3 is built from 16 residues. The CDR3 spells CASRRLGSGRSNEQFF. DNA for the CDR3: TGTGCCAGCAGACGCTTGGGGAGCGGGAGGTCAAATGAGCAGTTCTTC.

The chain carries TRBV19 and TRBJ2-3, with 7 bases fitting TRBD2. The V and J ends lost 5 bases and 8 bases, in that order; junction bases with no gene match: 10. The V gene's germline CDR1 is LNHDA and CDR2 SQIVND (reference sequence). The CDR3 is made up of 14 amino acids. The CDR3 DNA sequence: TGTGCCAGTAGTGGGGGGGAAACTCAAGCTACGCAGTATTTT. Residues: CASSGGETQATQYF.

The chain carries TRBV5-6 and TRBJ2-3, with 8 bases aligning to TRBD1. Germline CDR1 and CDR2: SGHDT and YYEEEE. The J segment lost 0 bases and the V segment lost 4 bases, leaving 4 bases of the junction unmatched. The CDR3 covers 15 residues. This CDR3 is CASSGRTGSTDTQYF. The DNA for the CDR3 is TGTGCCAGCAGCGGGCGGACAGGGAGCACAGATACGCAGTATTTT.

The chain links TRBV5-4 to TRBJ2-7; 7 bases are a match to TRBD2. CDR1 and CDR2 (germline): SGHNT, YYREEE (reference sequence). The trim removed 0 bases at V and 2 bases at J, leaving 2 bases unmatched. The CDR3 loop spans 14 amino acids. The DNA of the CDR3 is TGTGCCAGCAGCTTGGATCTAGCGGCCTACGAGCAGTACTTC. Its protein is CASSLDLAAYEQYF.

The chain is built from TRBV7-9 and TRBJ1-2, with 8 bases matching TRBD1. The germline V gene has CDR1 SEHNR and CDR2 FQNEAQ (reference sequence). Trimming removed 3 bases from V and 3 bases from J; junction bases left unmatched: 3. This CDR3 spans 14 amino acids. CDR3 sequence (DNA): TGTGCCAGCAGCTTCGGACAGGGAGACTATGGCTACACCTTC. The encoded protein is CASSFGQGDYGYTF.

This chain connects TRBV12-5 to TRBJ2-7, with 7 positions matching TRBD1. Germline assignment: CDR1 LGHNT and CDR2 FRNRAP. With 4 bases clipped from V and 7 bases from J, the junction kept 4 bases outside the gene matches. The CDR3 consists of 12 residues. The CDR3 is CASGSQGREQYF. The CDR3 DNA follows: TGTGCTAGTGGTTCACAGGGGCGGGAGCAGTACTTC.

V gene TRBV4-2 combines with J gene TRBJ2-1, with a weak D call TRBD1 (6 bases). Between the trimmed V and J ends, which lost 0 bases and 6 bases, there was a span of 12 bases. From germline, CDR1 is LGHNA and CDR2 YNFKEQ. The CDR3 extends over 15 amino acids. The CDR3 is CASSQEGRRGNEQFF. Written as DNA, the CDR3 is TGTGCCAGCAGCCAAGAGGGGCGCAGGGGCAATGAGCAGTTCTTC.

The chain employs TRBV5-6 and TRBJ2-3, with 10 bases fitting TRBD2. Germline loops: CDR1 SGHDT, CDR2 YYEEEE. The CDR3 is 16 residues long. The V segment lost 4 bases and the J segment 3 bases; nucleotides outside the gene matches: 8. CDR3 coding DNA: TGTGCCAGCAGCCTACGAGCGGGGGGGATTACAGATACGCAGTATTTT. Its protein product is CASSLRAGGITDTQYF.

The chain has TRBV10-2 and TRBJ1-2; the D is unclear. V was clipped by 8 bases and J by 4 bases, with 11 bases between them. The germline gives CDR1 WSHSY, CDR2 SAAADI. This CDR3 contains 12 residues. The chain's CDR3 is CASVDGVYGYTF. In DNA form, the CDR3 reads TGCGCCAGCGTAGACGGGGTCTATGGCTACACCTTC.

This clone was seen just once. The chain joins TRBV5-6 to TRBJ2-3; TRBD2 agrees at 11 bases. V shed 4 bases and J 2 bases; nucleotides not matched to a gene: 6. The CDR3 has 16 residues. Germline values: CDR1 SGHDT, CDR2 YYEEEE. CDR3 sequence: CASSKRLAGNTDTQYF. Written as DNA, the CDR3 is TGTGCCAGCAGCAAACGACTAGCGGGAAACACAGATACGCAGTATTTT.

This chain uses TRBV6-5 with TRBJ2-1, with TRBD2 as a possible D gene (5 bases). V was shortened by 6 bases and J by 5 bases, with 17 bases between the two germline ends. Per germline, CDR1 MNHEY and CDR2 SVGAGI. The length of the CDR3 is 15 residues. CDR3 sequence reads: CASSPGGGFDNEQFF. CDR3 coding DNA: TGTGCCAGCAGCCCCGGTGGAGGTTTTGACAATGAGCAGTTCTTC.

This clone was counted a single time. The chain combines TRBV12-3 or TRBV12-4 with TRBJ1-4; D is unresolved. V gave up 6 bases and J gave up 4 bases, with 6 bases separating them. There are 12 residues in the CDR3. CDR3 loop: CASSPYNEKLFF. In DNA, the CDR3 is TGTGCCAGCAGCCCCTATAATGAAAAACTGTTTTTT.

This clone was detected only a few times. The chain joins TRBV25-1 to TRBJ1-6, with D perhaps TRBD1 (6 bases). The germline V and J ends were trimmed by 7 bases and 0 bases, with 10 bases remaining between them. In germline, CDR1 is MGHDK, CDR2 SYGVNS. This CDR3 has 15 amino acids. The CDR3 reads CASIQGSSYNSPLHF. The CDR3 coding sequence is TGTGCCAGCATTCAGGGGAGCTCCTATAATTCACCCCTCCACTTT. Combining the CDR3 with reference TRBV25-1 and TRBJ1-6 gives the whole variable domain EADIYQTPRYLVIGTGKKITLECSQTMGHDKMYWYQQDPGMELHLIHYSYGVNSTEKGDLSSESTVSRIRTEHFPLTLESARPSHTSQYLCASIQGSSYNSPLHFGNGTRLTVT.

This rearrangement joins TRBV6-6 to TRBJ2-3; the D is unclear. V lost 6 bases, J lost 2 bases, and 12 bases lay in between. Germline loops: CDR1 MNHNY, CDR2 SVGAGI (reference sequence). The CDR3 sequence is 14 residues long. The DNA for the CDR3 is TGTGCCAGCAGAGGGATCTCCCCCACAGATACGCAGTATTTT. Translation: CASRGISPTDTQYF.